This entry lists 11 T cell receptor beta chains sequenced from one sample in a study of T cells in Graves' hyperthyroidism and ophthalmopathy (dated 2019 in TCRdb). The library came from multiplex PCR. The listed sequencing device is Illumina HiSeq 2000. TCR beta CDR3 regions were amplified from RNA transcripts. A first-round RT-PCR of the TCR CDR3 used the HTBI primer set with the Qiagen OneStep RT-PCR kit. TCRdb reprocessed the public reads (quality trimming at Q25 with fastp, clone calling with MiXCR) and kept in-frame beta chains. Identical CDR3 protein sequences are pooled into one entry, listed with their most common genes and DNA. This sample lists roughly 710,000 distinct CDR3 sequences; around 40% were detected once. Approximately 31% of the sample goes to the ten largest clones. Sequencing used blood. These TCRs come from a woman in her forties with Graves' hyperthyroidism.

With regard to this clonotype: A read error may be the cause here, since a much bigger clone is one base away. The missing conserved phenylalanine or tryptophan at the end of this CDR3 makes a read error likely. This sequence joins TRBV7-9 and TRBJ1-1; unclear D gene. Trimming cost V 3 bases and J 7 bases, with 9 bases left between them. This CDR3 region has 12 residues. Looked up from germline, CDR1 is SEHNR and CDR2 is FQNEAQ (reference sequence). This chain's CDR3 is CASSLLEGEAFV. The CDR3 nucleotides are TGTGCCAGCAGCTTGCTAGAGGGTGAAGCTTTCGTT.

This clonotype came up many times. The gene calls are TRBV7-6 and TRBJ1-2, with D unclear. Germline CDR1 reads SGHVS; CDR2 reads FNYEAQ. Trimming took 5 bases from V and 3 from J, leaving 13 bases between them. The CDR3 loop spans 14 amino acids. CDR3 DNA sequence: TGTGCCAGCAGCCCAGGAGGGAGTTACTATGGCTACACCTTC. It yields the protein CASSPGGSYYGYTF. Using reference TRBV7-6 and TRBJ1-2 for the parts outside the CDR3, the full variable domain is GAGVSQSPRYKVTKRGQDVALRCDPISGHVSLYWYRQALGQGPEFLTYFNYEAQQDKSGLPNDRFSAERPEGSISTLTIQRTEQRDSAMYRCASSPGGSYYGYTFGSGTRLTVV.

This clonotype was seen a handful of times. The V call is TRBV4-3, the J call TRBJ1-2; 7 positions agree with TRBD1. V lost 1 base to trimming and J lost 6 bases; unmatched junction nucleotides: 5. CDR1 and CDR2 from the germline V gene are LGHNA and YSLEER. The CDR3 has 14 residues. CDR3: CASSQGQGSNGYTF. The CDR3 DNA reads TGCGCCAGCAGCCAAGGACAGGGAAGTAATGGCTACACCTTC.

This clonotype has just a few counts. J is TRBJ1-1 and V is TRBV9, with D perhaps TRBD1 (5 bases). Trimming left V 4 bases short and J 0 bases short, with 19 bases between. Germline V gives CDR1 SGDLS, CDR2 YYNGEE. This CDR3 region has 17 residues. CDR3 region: CASSPKVGGSMNTEAFF. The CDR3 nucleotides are TGTGCCAGCAGCCCAAAAGTGGGGGGGTCTATGAACACTGAAGCTTTCTTT.

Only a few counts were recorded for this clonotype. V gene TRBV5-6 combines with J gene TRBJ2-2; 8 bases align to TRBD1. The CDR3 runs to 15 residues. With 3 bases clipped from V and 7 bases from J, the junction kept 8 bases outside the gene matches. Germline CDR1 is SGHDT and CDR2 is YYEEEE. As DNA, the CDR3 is TGTGCCAGCAGCTCCTCGGACAGGGCAAACGGGGAGCTGTTTTTT. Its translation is CASSSSDRANGELFF.

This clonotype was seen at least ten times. DNA of the CDR3: TGTGCCAGCAGCGTAGTGGCAGGGGGGAATTCACCCCTCCACTTT. It is translated as CASSVVAGGNSPLHF. This chain joins TRBV9 and TRBJ1-6; TRBD1 agrees at 7 bases. J gave up 7 bases and V 0 bases, and 4 bases lay outside the gene matches. Per the germline V gene, CDR1 is SGDLS and CDR2 is YYNGEE. CDR3 size: 15 residues.

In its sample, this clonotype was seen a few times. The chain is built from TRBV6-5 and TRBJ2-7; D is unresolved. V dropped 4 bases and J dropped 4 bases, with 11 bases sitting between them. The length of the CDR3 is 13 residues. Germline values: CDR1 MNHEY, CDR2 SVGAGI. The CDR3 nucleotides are TGTGCCAGCAGTTTGGGGATGGGGTACGAGCAGTACTTC. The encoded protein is CASSLGMGYEQYF.

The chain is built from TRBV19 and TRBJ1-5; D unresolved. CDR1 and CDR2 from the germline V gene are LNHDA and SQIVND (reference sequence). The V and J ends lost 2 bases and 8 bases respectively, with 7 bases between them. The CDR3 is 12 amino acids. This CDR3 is CASSITLEPQHF. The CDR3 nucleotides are TGTGCCAGTAGTATAACATTGGAGCCCCAGCATTTT.

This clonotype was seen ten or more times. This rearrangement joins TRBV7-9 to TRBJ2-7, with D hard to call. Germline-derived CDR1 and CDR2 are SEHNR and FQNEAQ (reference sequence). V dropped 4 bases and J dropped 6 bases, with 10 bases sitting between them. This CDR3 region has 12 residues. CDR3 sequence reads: CASSSGSSEQYF. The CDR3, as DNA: TGTGCCAGCAGCTCGGGCTCTTCCGAGCAGTACTTC.

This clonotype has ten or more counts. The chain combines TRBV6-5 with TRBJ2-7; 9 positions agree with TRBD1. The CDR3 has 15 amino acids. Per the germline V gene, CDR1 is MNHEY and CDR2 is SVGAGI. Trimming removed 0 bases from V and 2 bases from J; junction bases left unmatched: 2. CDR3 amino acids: CASSYSGTGTYEQYF. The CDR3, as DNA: TGTGCCAGCAGTTACTCAGGGACAGGGACCTACGAGCAGTACTTC.

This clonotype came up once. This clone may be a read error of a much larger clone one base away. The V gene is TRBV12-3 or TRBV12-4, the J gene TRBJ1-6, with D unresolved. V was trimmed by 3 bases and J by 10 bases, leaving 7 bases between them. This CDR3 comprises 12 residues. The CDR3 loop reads CASSFPMSPLHF. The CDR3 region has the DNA TGTGCCAGCAGTTTCCCCATGTCACCCCTCCACTTT.